Below are 29 T cell receptor beta chains sequenced from a single sample in a study of vaccination and CD4 T cells after COVID-19. These receptors lack a known antigen. An Oncomine TCR Beta short-read assay was used to sequence the DNA from cultured CD4+ T cells. MiXCR, applied by TCRdb to the PCR reads, yields one record per CDR3 protein. The sample consists of fewer than 13,000 distinct CDR3 sequences, about 46% of them appearing once. Indicated treatment: roughly nine-day PBMC culture with coronavirus spike peptide pools or control peptides (ViraFEST assay). Sequenced: CD4+ T cells from blood, cultured in vitro. The receptors originated from a human donor who had recovered from COVID-19.

This clonotype was detected a few times. The chain uses TRBV6-1 and TRBJ1-5, with 12 bases lining up with TRBD1. CDR3 length equals 20 residues. V dropped 6 bases and J dropped 1; count of bases not matched to a gene: 16. The V gene's germline CDR1 is MNHNS and CDR2 SASEGT. This chain's CDR3 is CASSGRTGTGGLVSNQPQHF. The CDR3 region has the DNA TGTGCCAGCAGCGGTCGAACCGGGACAGGGGGCTTGGTCAGCAATCAGCCCCAGCATTTT.

The chain is built from TRBV5-1 and TRBJ1-5; 9 bases align to TRBD1. The CDR3 loop spans 16 amino acids. The germline gives CDR1 SGHRS, CDR2 YFSETQ. With 4 bases clipped from V and 4 bases from J, the junction kept 9 bases outside the gene matches. Here the CDR3 DNA reads TGCGCCAGCAGCCCCGGGACAGGGCTTTCAAATCAGCCCCAGCATTTT. This gives the protein CASSPGTGLSNQPQHF.

The rearrangement uses TRBV19 and TRBJ1-5, with unresolved D. The germline V gene encodes CDR1 LNHDA and CDR2 SQIVND (reference sequence). This CDR3 is 15 amino acids long. The ends were cut back, 5 bases at V and 0 bases at J, with 11 bases in the middle. The CDR3 region is CASSWLSDSNQPQHF. In nucleotides, the CDR3 is TGTGCCAGTAGTTGGCTGTCTGATAGCAATCAGCCCCAGCATTTT.

This clonotype was counted between two and nine times. In DNA form, the CDR3 reads TGTGCCAGCAGCTTAGCGACTCGACAAGAGACCCAGTACTTC. This codes for CASSLATRQETQYF. V usage is TRBV7-2 and J usage is TRBJ2-5, with unresolved D. V lost 0 bases, J lost 2 bases, and 7 bases lay in between. From germline, CDR1 is SGHTA and CDR2 FQGNSA. CDR3 length: 14 amino acids.

The V call is TRBV7-9, the J call TRBJ1-2, with D unresolved. CDR3 length: 16 residues. Germline V gives CDR1 SEHNR, CDR2 FQNEAQ (reference sequence). Trimming removed 5 bases from V and 4 bases from J, with 20 bases in between. CDR3 sequence reads: CASSPRLKGAFYGYTF. DNA of the CDR3: TGTGCCAGCAGCCCACGACTGAAGGGCGCGTTCTATGGCTACACCTTC. Variable domain in full (rest from reference TRBV7-9 and TRBJ1-2): DTGVSQNPRHKITKRGQNVTFRCDPISEHNRLYWYRQTLGQGPEFLTYFQNEAQLEKSRLLSDRFSAERPKGSFSTLEIQRTEQGDSAMYLCASSPRLKGAFYGYTFGSGTRLTVV.

The genes are TRBV10-1 and TRBJ2-3; D is undetermined. V shed 6 bases and J shed 1 base, with 5 bases lying between them. This CDR3 spans 12 amino acids. The germline V gene has CDR1 WNHNN and CDR2 SYGVQD (reference sequence). The CDR3 loop is CASSQGTDTQYF. The CDR3 DNA sequence: TGCGCCAGCAGCCAGGGCACAGATACGCAGTATTTT.

The V gene is TRBV20-1, the J gene TRBJ1-3, with D perhaps TRBD1 (5 bases). Per germline, CDR1 DFQATT and CDR2 SNEGSKA (reference sequence). The CDR3 has 16 residues. The ends were cut back, 5 bases at V and 0 bases at J, with 17 bases in the middle. This CDR3 is CSAGTAGRSSGNTIYF. The CDR3 DNA reads TGCAGTGCTGGGACCGCCGGCCGAAGCTCTGGAAACACCATATATTTT.

The V and J genes are TRBV11-3 and TRBJ2-7; D might be TRBD1 or TRBD2, each matching 6 bases. Germline V CDR1 and CDR2: SGHNT, YENEEA. This CDR3 contains 16 residues. V lost 4 bases, J lost 0 bases, and 16 bases lay in between. This CDR3 reads CASSSHSGAFSYEQYF. CDR3 nucleotides: TGTGCCAGCAGCTCCCACTCGGGGGCCTTCTCCTACGAGCAGTACTTC.

This rearrangement joins TRBV9 to TRBJ1-1; 9 nucleotides match TRBD1. Per the germline V gene, CDR1 is SGDLS and CDR2 is YYNGEE. V lost 0 bases and J lost 0; bases outside the gene matches: 3. The CDR3 spans 16 residues. The CDR3 coding sequence is TGTGCCAGCAGCGTAGGGACAGGGGCTATGAACACTGAAGCTTTCTTT. This codes for CASSVGTGAMNTEAFF.

V is TRBV7-8 and J is TRBJ2-5; D is possibly TRBD2 (6 bases). Germline-derived CDR1 and CDR2 are SGHVS and FQNEAQ. V dropped 1 base and J dropped 3 bases, with 15 bases sitting between them. This CDR3 spans 16 amino acids. The CDR3 spells CASSLGVGGPEETQYF. CDR3 DNA sequence: TGTGCCAGCAGCTTAGGGGTCGGGGGTCCAGAAGAGACCCAGTACTTC. Full variable domain (rest looked up from reference TRBV7-8 and TRBJ2-5): GAGVSQSPRYKVAKRGQDVALRCDPISGHVSLFWYQQALGQGPEFLTYFQNEAQLDKSGLPSDRFFAERPEGSVSTLKIQRTQQEDSAVYLCASSLGVGGPEETQYFGPGTRLLVL.

This clonotype turned up a few times. V usage is TRBV12-3 or TRBV12-4 and J usage is TRBJ1-1, with 8 bases aligning to TRBD1. The length of the CDR3 is 12 residues. Losses at the gene ends were 6 bases for V and 7 bases for J; bases not matched to a gene: 4. The CDR3 loop is CASSLTGDEAFF. As DNA, the CDR3 is TGTGCCAGCAGCCTGACAGGGGATGAAGCTTTCTTT.

This clonotype has more than one count but fewer than ten. The V gene is TRBV7-9, the J gene TRBJ2-3; tentative D call: TRBD2 (5 bases). Trimming removed 2 bases from V and 5 bases from J, with 23 bases in between. The CDR3 loop spans 18 amino acids. CDR1 is SEHNR and CDR2 is FQNEAQ in the germline V gene (reference sequence). The CDR3 nucleotides read TGTGCCAGCAGCTTACTCAGCGTCATCCCCCGAGAGGGAGATACGCAGTATTTT. This translates into CASSLLSVIPREGDTQYF.

By proportion, this clonotype is medium-sized. The rearrangement joins TRBV30 to TRBJ1-2, with unresolved D. The germline V and J ends were trimmed by 3 bases and 3 bases, with 11 bases remaining between them. There are 13 residues in the CDR3. Germline CDR1 is GTSNPN and CDR2 is SVGIG (reference sequence). The CDR3 DNA is TGTGCCTGGAGGGTTCGGGGATACTATGGCTACACCTTC. Its protein product is CAWRVRGYYGYTF.

The chain has TRBV11-3 and TRBJ1-2; tentatively, D is TRBD1 (5 bases). V lost 0 bases, J lost 3 bases, and 14 bases lay in between. The length of the CDR3 is 16 residues. Germline V gene sequence: CDR1 SGHNT, CDR2 YENEEA. The CDR3 coding sequence is TGTGCCAGCAGCTTAGAAGGGAGGCTGGGGGACTATGGCTACACCTTC. Its translation is CASSLEGRLGDYGYTF. The variable domain in full, completed from reference TRBV11-3 and TRBJ1-2, reads EAGVVQSPRYKIIEKKQPVAFWCNPISGHNTLYWYLQNLGQGPELLIRYENEEAVDDSQLPKDRFSAERLKGVDSTLKIQPAELGDSAVYLCASSLEGRLGDYGYTFGSGTRLTVV.

This clonotype was seen more than once but under ten times. The chain has TRBV7-6 and TRBJ2-2, with D tentatively TRBD2 (6 bases). V was trimmed by 5 bases and J by 6 bases, leaving 19 bases between them. This CDR3 contains 16 residues. Germline V CDR1 and CDR2: SGHVS, FNYEAQ. CDR3 DNA sequence: TGTGCCAGCAGCCCCGGCAGACTAGTCGCCGCCGGGGAGCTGTTTTTT. This encodes CASSPGRLVAAGELFF.

Only a few counts were recorded for this clonotype. The genes are TRBV19 and TRBJ2-7; 10 bases agree with TRBD1. The trim removed 6 bases at V and 4 bases at J, leaving 9 bases unmatched. This CDR3 is 15 amino acids long. Per the germline V gene, CDR1 is LNHDA and CDR2 is SQIVND (reference sequence). CDR3 DNA: TGTGCCAGTAGCGCAACCGGGACAGGGGTGTACGAGCAGTACTTC. Translated, it gives CASSATGTGVYEQYF.

V and J are TRBV6-5 and TRBJ1-5, with D perhaps TRBD1 (5 bases). The V gene lost 4 bases and the J gene lost 7 bases, with 14 bases spanning the gap. CDR1 is MNHEY and CDR2 is SVGAGI in the germline V gene. CDR3 size: 14 residues. In nucleotides, the CDR3 is TGTGCCAGCAGTTCGACAGTATCTGGGCAGCCCCAGCATTTT. Its protein product is CASSSTVSGQPQHF.

The rearrangement joins TRBV7-2 to TRBJ2-2; the D is unclear. CDR3 length equals 12 residues. The V end was cut by 5 bases, the J end by 3 bases, with 4 bases between. Per germline, CDR1 SGHTA and CDR2 FQGNSA. In DNA, the CDR3 is TGTGCCAGCAGCCTAGACACCGGGGAGCTGTTTTTT. It translates to CASSLDTGELFF.

This clonotype was counted a few times. This CDR3 reads CASSEGWTGGPYEQYF. The CDR3, as DNA: TGTGCCAGCAGTGAAGGGTGGACAGGGGGGCCCTACGAGCAGTACTTC. V gene TRBV2 combines with J gene TRBJ2-7, with 10 bases matching TRBD1. Trimming removed 1 base from V and 2 bases from J; junction bases left unmatched: 5. The V gene's germline CDR1 is SNHLY and CDR2 FYNNEI. The CDR3 has 16 residues.

This clonotype has only a few counts. The V call is TRBV12-3 or TRBV12-4, the J call TRBJ2-7; possibly TRBD1 for D (5 bases). The CDR3 consists of 13 residues. Deletions cut 6 bases from V and 3 bases from J, with 12 bases between. CDR3: CASSPDMIYEQYF. DNA for the CDR3: TGTGCCAGCAGCCCGGACATGATCTACGAGCAGTACTTC.

The chain has TRBV6-1 and TRBJ2-1, with 8 bases lining up with TRBD2. Germline V gives CDR1 MNHNS, CDR2 SASEGT. The V gene end was trimmed by 2 bases and the J gene end by 2 bases; junction bases not matched to a gene: 5. The CDR3 totals 16 residues. The CDR3 loop is CASSERGGGTYNEQFF. The DNA for the CDR3 is TGTGCCAGCAGTGAACGGGGGGGCGGAACCTACAATGAGCAGTTCTTC.

Comments on this clonotype: A read error may produce the germline difference seen at one junction end. The V call is TRBV6-1, the J call TRBJ2-1; possibly TRBD1 for D (6 bases). The germline CDR1 and CDR2 sequences are MNHNS and SASEGT. CDR3 length: 14 residues. The CDR3 spells CASIEALGGNEQFF. The CDR3 nucleotides are TGTGCCAGCATTGAAGCTTTAGGGGGCAATGAGCAGTTCTTC.

CDR3 residues: CASSYSRLKLNTGELFF. CDR3 coding DNA: TGTGCCAGCAGTTACTCACGGCTAAAATTGAACACCGGGGAGCTGTTTTTT. V and J are TRBV6-5 and TRBJ2-2, with D hard to call. The CDR3 spans 17 residues. Germline-derived CDR1 and CDR2 are MNHEY and SVGAGI. V shed 0 bases and J shed 1 base, with 12 bases lying between them.

The chain employs TRBV11-3 and TRBJ2-7; TRBD2 aligns across 7 bases. The CDR3 totals 14 residues. Losses at the gene ends were 5 bases for V and 0 bases for J; bases not matched to a gene: 4. CDR1 and CDR2 (germline): SGHNT, YENEEA. The CDR3 bases are TGTGCCAGCAGCCCGGGGGGTAGCTCCTACGAGCAGTACTTC. Translated: CASSPGGSSYEQYF.

This clonotype was seen a few times. This chain connects TRBV6-2 or TRBV6-3 to TRBJ2-7; TRBD1 aligns across 11 bases. The CDR3 spans 13 residues. The J segment lost 6 bases and the V segment lost 4 bases, leaving 2 bases of the junction unmatched. The V gene's germline CDR1 is MNHEY and CDR2 SVGEGT. The CDR3 reads CASSWGQGGEQYF. The CDR3 DNA reads TGTGCCAGCAGTTGGGGACAGGGGGGCGAGCAGTACTTC.

The chain has TRBV11-3 and TRBJ2-6; D is uncertain. Trimming removed 1 base at V and 0 bases at J, with 4 bases between. Germline CDR1 reads SGHNT; CDR2 reads YENEEA. This CDR3 spans 15 amino acids. The CDR3 DNA sequence: TGTGCCAGCAGCTTAGGGGGCTCTGGGGCCAACGTCCTGACTTTC. It is translated as CASSLGGSGANVLTF. Full variable domain (rest looked up from reference TRBV11-3 and TRBJ2-6): EAGVVQSPRYKIIEKKQPVAFWCNPISGHNTLYWYLQNLGQGPELLIRYENEEAVDDSQLPKDRFSAERLKGVDSTLKIQPAELGDSAVYLCASSLGGSGANVLTFGAGSRLTVL.

The chain couples TRBV30 to TRBJ2-5; D is perhaps TRBD2 (6 bases). The germline CDR1 and CDR2 sequences are GTSNPN and SVGIG (reference sequence). The CDR3 spans 13 residues. Deletions cut 0 bases from V and 2 bases from J, with 7 bases between. In DNA form, the CDR3 reads TGTGCCTGGAGTGTGGGGGGTCAAGAGACCCAGTACTTC. Amino acids: CAWSVGGQETQYF.

This clonotype is medium-sized (0.01 to 0.1%) by share. This chain connects TRBV2 to TRBJ1-2; D remains unclear. V gave up 5 bases and J gave up 5 bases, with 6 bases separating them. CDR1 and CDR2 (germline): SNHLY, FYNNEI. The CDR3 is 11 amino acids. CDR3 loop: CASSSEYGYTF. The DNA of the CDR3 is TGTGCCAGCAGTAGTGAATATGGCTACACCTTC.

This clonotype was detected a few times. The chain carries TRBV6-1 and TRBJ1-5; the match to TRBD1 covers 8 bases. After removal of 3 bases from V and 10 bases from J, the junction contained 23 bases not matched to a gene. CDR1 is MNHNS, CDR2 SASEGT, per germline. The CDR3 length is 19 residues. CDR3 loop: CASSDETGADHFALSPQHF. The CDR3 region has the DNA TGTGCCAGCAGTGACGAGACAGGGGCCGACCATTTTGCCCTCAGCCCCCAGCATTTT.